This TCR beta chain is from a study of blood T cell repertoires in COVID-19. Per the germline V gene, CDR1 is LGHDT and CDR2 is YNNKEL (reference sequence). The CDR3 length is 14 residues. V lost 5 bases and J lost 1, with 11 bases in between. The assay was immunoSEQ multiplex PCR, and TCRdb's table has in-frame clones only and misses some. The sample lists some 250,000 clones, 90% to 95% occurring once. The specimen sequenced was PBMCs or T cells enriched from blood (not recorded which). This TCR derives from a human donor in a cohort exposed to, infected with or recovered from COVID-19 (not recorded which). The donor label of this sample is uncertain. The rearrangement joins TRBV3-1 (or the pseudogene TRBV3-2) to TRBJ1-1, with D possibly matching TRBD1 (5 bases). The chain's CDR3 is CASSAGPKNTEAFF. CDR3 bases: TGTGCCAGCAGCGCGGGACCGAAGAACACTGAAGCTTTCTTT.